What follows is one T cell receptor (beta chain) and its context. The protocol was immunoSEQ multiplex PCR, while the TCRdb copy is restricted to in-frame clones and leaves out a portion. This table holds about 17,000 clones, over 75% found once. The CDR3 runs to 12 residues. The V gene's germline CDR1 is SEHNR and CDR2 FQNEAQ (reference sequence). Trimming took off 1 base at V and 7 bases at J, with 5 bases between the two ends. These data are taken from a study of OX40 agonist ivuxolimab in advanced cancers. Overall study: With ivuxolimab, an agonistic anti-OX40 (CD134) antibody, patients were treated. Having had anti-PD-1, anti-PD-L1 or anti-CTLA-4 therapy before was allowed, and around 39% had some. From about 23 to 85 years was the age range, with a mean of approximately 63 years, and around 83% were male.

The gene calls are TRBV7-9 and TRBJ1-5, with unresolved D. This sequence was found in an adult with an advanced solid tumor such as melanoma, head and neck, liver or kidney cancer. This specimen consisted of CD4+ or CD8+ T cells sorted from blood, obtained in a trial of the OX40 agonist ivuxolimab. The CDR3 DNA is TGTGCCAGCAGCTTAGAGGGCCAGCCCCAGCATTTT. This translates into CASSLEGQPQHF.